This TCR beta chain was captured by sequencing in a study of human T cells and chemical hapten exposure. CDR1 and CDR2 (germline): SQVTM, ANQGSEA. This CDR3 is 10 amino acids long. V trimming: 6 bases; J trimming: 10 bases; junction bases outside the gene matches: 0. Regarding time point: patch test 2, 6 weeks after DPC sensitization. Treatment defined: therapeutic diphenylcyclopropenone sensitization with weekly scalp DPC. TCRdb used MiXCR to reprocess the RACE reads, holding one entry per CDR3 protein. The table shows about 400,000 distinct CDR3 sequences, with around 6% occurring only once. This clonotype has a count of ten or more.

The origin of this receptor is a woman aged 18-30 years with alopecia areata. Some clones in this sample may be carry-over from other donors' samples. The sequencing here drew on whole blood, taken in connection with sensitization to the hapten diphenylcyclopropenone (DPC). The chain couples TRBV29-1 to TRBJ2-1, with TRBD1 matching over 10 bases. The CDR3 DNA follows: TGCAGCGTGGACAGGGGGGAGCAGTTCTTC. Its translation is CSVDRGEQFF.